The T cell receptor beta chain described here comes from a study of T cells after yellow fever vaccination (dated by TCRdb to about 2019). Background on the whole study: The SMART-Seq v4 Ultra Low Input RNA kit was used to prepare libraries from fractions with low cell numbers. Two healthy male donors, one aged 18 to 30 and one aged 30 to 40 years, were included in the cohort. Blood was drawn at multiple timepoints before and after primary and secondary immunization, with bulk PBMC replicates and cell subsets isolated. To follow T-cell clones before and after primary and booster YFV17D yellow fever vaccination, bulk TCR alpha and beta repertoires were sequenced over time.

Sample treatment or condition, as interpreted from the label and publication: live attenuated yellow fever vaccine strain. A standard Ficoll-Paque protocol was used to isolate PBMCs from peripheral blood. Dynabeads CD4 and CD8 positive selection kits were used to isolate the CD4 and CD8 T-cell fractions. TriZol was used to extract RNA from bulk PBMCs, from CD4 and CD8 fractions, and from dextramer-positive and dextramer-negative fractions. This clonotype has ten or more counts. The target of this receptor is not known. No much larger clonotype is one base removed from it; base qualities were not supplied. Points the paper makes about the study in general: After the booster, most of the clones that had expanded following primary vaccination were detected again (roughly 96% of CD4 and around 87% of CD8), which suggests that memory was broadly maintained. Compared with the primary T-cell response, the secondary T-cell response was weaker but faster, peaking on day 5 rather than day 15. FACS-sorted repertoires could contain abundant contaminating clonotypes from the bulk population, so computational filtering was required. A small fraction of clonotypes appeared in both the CD4 and CD8 compartments, likely as a result of convergent recombination. Only a couple of donors were included in the study, so the extent to which the findings can be generalized is limited.

TCR cDNA was synthesized by 5'RACE template switching, which introduced a universal primer site and unique molecular identifiers. cDNA synthesis was primed from both the TCR alpha and TCR beta constant segments. Library amplification involved two PCR steps, and the second step added sample barcodes and sequencing adapters. Libraries were sequenced on Illumina HiSeq 2500 (2x100 bp) or NovaSeq (2x150 bp). Turning to the authors' computational methods: Demultiplexing of reads and collapsing into UMI consensus sequences were performed with MIGEC, and V(D)J alignment was carried out with MiXCR. Clonotypes responding to the vaccine were identified with edgeR on replicate PBMC samples, with the criteria of FDR below 0.01 and a log2 fold change above 5 up to day 15. Each bulk clonotype was labeled CD4 or CD8 based on which sequenced repertoire, CD4 or CD8, contained the clonotype at higher abundance. In TCRdb, the public reads were trimmed at Q25 with fastp and aligned with MiXCR, with productive beta chains retained. Each entry merges the rows of one CDR3 protein and shows their most common DNA and genes. The V and J calls, along with clone size, are taken from TCRdb and not from the paper's own processing. Here the sample has about 150,000 distinct CDR3 sequences; about 6.9% occur a single time. The ten largest make up 0.55% to 0.7% of the sample.

This receptor was taken from a man aged 30 to 39 who received the YFV17D yellow fever vaccine. The sequencing here drew on CD4+ T cells sorted from PBMCs, taken 10 days after the yellow fever booster vaccination.

CDR3 protein: CSSRRETSYNEQFF. The bases are TGCTCTAGCCGGCGGGAGACATCCTACAATGAGCAGTTCTTC. This chain joins TRBV4-1 to TRBJ2-1, with 7 bases in between that match TRBD2. The germline V gene specifies MGHRA as CDR1 and YSYEKL as CDR2. From its cysteine to its phenylalanine, the CDR3 spans 14 amino acids. Only the CDR3 region is kept as DNA, spanning 42 bases read in frame from base 1.